This TCR beta chain emerged from a study of cytotoxic CD8 clonotypes in ibrutinib-treated CLL. Method: immunoSEQ multiplex PCR; TCRdb's copy keeps in-frame clones and lacks some. The repertoire holds 130,000 to 150,000 clones, with 79% as singletons. The J segment lost 6 bases and the V segment lost 1 base, leaving 8 bases of the junction unmatched. Germline CDR1 is MNHEY and CDR2 is SMNVEV (reference sequence). This CDR3 region has 17 residues. Cryopreserved PBMCs were the source of about 2 micrograms of genomic DNA, which went to TCR beta libraries. This rearrangement joins TRBV27 to TRBJ2-5; TRBD2 matches at 13 bases. The clonotype originates from a human donor with chronic lymphocytic leukemia. Here the sequenced sample was PBMCs, taken after 12 months of ibrutinib treatment. The CDR3 loop is CASSLFGLAGDKKTQYF. The CDR3 DNA follows: TGTGCCAGCAGTTTATTCGGACTAGCGGGAGACAAGAAGACCCAGTACTTC.